One and the same sample provided the 15 T cell receptor beta chains below, sequenced in a study of blood T cells in healthy people across ages. PCR was performed a second time for about 7 to 11 cycles using a sample-barcoded 5' primer and a J-beta primer mix. TCRdb reprocessed the 5' RACE reads with MiXCR, giving one entry per CDR3 protein. The table lists approximately 690,000 distinct CDR3 sequences, 45% to 65% of them singletons, with around 37% in the top ten. Sequencing input: blood. Source of these receptors: a man in his fifties or sixties in good health.

The table lists this clonotype with a few counts. This sequence joins TRBV29-1 and TRBJ1-2; D perhaps matches TRBD1 (6 bases). This CDR3 region has 12 residues. In germline, CDR1 is SQVTM, CDR2 ANQGSEA. Trimming took 1 base from V and 7 from J, leaving 10 bases between them. The CDR3 DNA reads TGCAGCGTTGAAGCCGGGGGGCGTGGCTACACCTTC. It translates to CSVEAGGRGYTF.

V gene TRBV6-5 combines with J gene TRBJ1-6, with a possible D match to TRBD1 (5 bases). The CDR3 is 13 residues long. In germline, CDR1 is MNHEY, CDR2 SVGAGI. The V end was cut by 8 bases, the J end by 7 bases, with 12 bases between. CDR3 bases: TGTGCCAGCGGGGCTGGGAACAATTCACCCCTCCACTTT. Amino acids: CASGAGNNSPLHF.

The chain is built from TRBV6-6 and TRBJ2-4, with D possibly matching TRBD2 (5 bases). The J call may be incorrect, as the DNA end agrees better with TRBJ2-7. Looked up from germline, CDR1 is MNHNY and CDR2 is SVGAGI (reference sequence). The CDR3 has 15 amino acids. CDR3 amino acids: CASSYSTPRGYEQYF. The CDR3 nucleotides are TGTGCCAGCAGTTACTCGACACCGAGAGGGTACGAGCAGTACTTC.

The chain has TRBV27 and TRBJ1-2; possibly TRBD1 for D (6 bases). Germline assignment: CDR1 MNHEY and CDR2 SMNVEV (reference sequence). V lost 2 bases and J lost 3, with 10 bases in between. The CDR3 covers 14 residues. The CDR3: CASSLSRGDYGYTF. CDR3 nucleotides: TGTGCCAGCAGTTTAAGCAGGGGTGACTATGGCTACACCTTC.

This clonotype was observed a handful of times. The genes are TRBV28 and TRBJ2-4; D call uncertain. In germline, CDR1 is MDHEN, CDR2 SYDVKM. V gave up 2 bases and J gave up 0 bases, with 8 bases separating them. This CDR3 comprises 15 residues. CDR3: CASSLNGIAKNIQYF. In nucleotides, the CDR3 is TGTGCCAGCAGTTTAAATGGGATAGCCAAAAACATTCAGTACTTC.

The V gene is TRBV13, the J gene TRBJ1-1, with D perhaps TRBD1 (6 bases). Germline assignment: CDR1 PRHDT and CDR2 FYEKMQ (reference sequence). V dropped 2 bases and J dropped 1 base, with 14 bases sitting between them. There are 16 residues in the CDR3. The CDR3 reads CASSLRGASGNTEAFF. For the CDR3, the DNA is TGTGCCAGCAGCTTACGGGGGGCTTCGGGGAACACTGAAGCTTTCTTT.

About this clonotype: A much larger clonotype is one base distant, so this may be a read error. The chain carries TRBV11-1 and TRBJ1-1; D call uncertain. CDR1 SGHAT and CDR2 FQDESV come from the germline V gene (reference sequence). V lost 0 bases to trimming and J lost 4 bases, with 6 bases between them. The CDR3 is 13 residues long. The CDR3, as DNA: TGTGCCAGCAGCTTAGCGGTGAGCACTGAAGCTTTCTTT. The encoded protein is CASSLAVSTEAFF.

The chain is built from TRBV2 and TRBJ2-5; 7 bases are a match to TRBD1. CDR3 size: 14 residues. V trimming: 10 bases; J trimming: 11 bases; junction bases outside the gene matches: 19. Germline V gene lookup returns CDR1 SNHLY and CDR2 FYNNEI. The CDR3 region is CATSYRGGHNEQYF. Written as DNA, the CDR3 is TGTGCCACCTCTTACAGGGGCGGGCACAATGAGCAGTACTTC.

Of note for this clonotype: At one end the junction does not follow the germline gene, possibly because of a read error. The chain couples TRBV12-3 or TRBV12-4 to TRBJ2-3; D is unclear. CDR3 size: 13 residues. The chain's CDR3 is CASGRAPPDAQYF. The CDR3 DNA reads as TGTGCCAGCGGCCGAGCCCCGCCAGATGCGCAGTATTTT.

This clonotype has just a few counts. The V gene is TRBV5-5, the J gene TRBJ2-7, with TRBD1 as a possible D gene (5 bases). The CDR3 sequence is 14 residues long. V lost 0 bases and J 4 bases, leaving 11 bases between the germline ends. The germline V gene has CDR1 SGHKS and CDR2 YYEKEE (reference sequence). The DNA for the CDR3 is TGTGCCAGCAGCTTGGAGGTGGGGCGGTACGAGCAGTACTTC. This sequence encodes CASSLEVGRYEQYF.

The genes are TRBV14 and TRBJ2-1; the D gene is possibly TRBD1 (5 bases). V lost 0 bases to trimming and J lost 4 bases, with 19 bases between them. The V gene's germline CDR1 is SGHDN and CDR2 FVKESK. This CDR3 spans 18 amino acids. CDR3 amino acids: CASSQDGLRQSPYNEQFF. CDR3 coding DNA: TGTGCCAGCAGCCAAGATGGCCTTAGACAGTCCCCTTACAATGAGCAGTTCTTC.

This clonotype was found a few times. Given a much more abundant clone one base away, this may be a read error. The chain couples TRBV7-9 to TRBJ2-5, with D tentatively TRBD1 or TRBD2 (6 bases each). Trimming removed 5 bases from V and 3 bases from J, with 13 bases in between. Germline CDR1 is SEHNR and CDR2 is FQNEAQ (reference sequence). This CDR3 has 14 residues. The DNA for the CDR3 is TGTGCCAGCAGCGTATTGGGGGGCAAAGAGACCCAGTACTTC. It specifies CASSVLGGKETQYF.

This clonotype was observed a few times. The rearrangement links TRBV12-3 or TRBV12-4 to TRBJ2-7; 9 positions match TRBD1. The CDR3 covers 14 residues. V lost 5 bases and J lost 5; bases outside the gene matches: 7. CDR3 sequence reads: CASSPRTGVDEQYF. DNA of the CDR3: TGTGCCAGCAGTCCAAGGACAGGGGTGGACGAGCAGTACTTC.

The chain couples TRBV28 to TRBJ2-7; D is uncertain. This CDR3 comprises 14 residues. V was cut by 6 bases and J by 3 bases, with 15 bases left in between. CDR1 and CDR2 (germline): MDHEN, SYDVKM. Here the CDR3 reads CASRGTTPGYEQYF. CDR3 sequence (DNA): TGTGCCAGCAGGGGTACAACCCCCGGCTACGAGCAGTACTTC.

This clonotype was counted once. The chain is built from TRBV20-1 and TRBJ2-5, with 11 bases matching TRBD2. The V gene's germline CDR1 is DFQATT and CDR2 SNEGSKA (reference sequence). Trimming removed 7 bases from V and 2 bases from J; junction bases left unmatched: 3. The CDR3 loop spans 13 amino acids. The CDR3 region is CSDGTSGQETQYF. In DNA, the CDR3 is TGCAGTGACGGGACTAGCGGACAAGAGACCCAGTACTTC.